These 8 T cell receptor beta chains share one sample of origin, sequenced in a study of blood T cells in healthy people across ages. For the second PCR, which ran for about 6 to 11 cycles, a sample-barcoded 5' primer and a J-beta primer mix were used. TCRdb re-called the 5' RACE reads with MiXCR, one entry per CDR3 protein. The sample lists about 1,500,000 distinct CDR3 sequences, approximately 42% occurring once. Sequencing was done on a sample of blood. The receptor set was obtained from a woman between 18 and 29 years old in good health.

This clonotype appeared many times. J is TRBJ2-1 and V is TRBV19, with 13 bases that match TRBD2. This CDR3 is 15 amino acids long. The germline gives CDR1 LNHDA, CDR2 SQIVND (reference sequence). V dropped 6 bases and J dropped 4; count of bases not matched to a gene: 3. CDR3 coding DNA: TGTGCCAGTAGGCGGACTAGCGGGGGATACAATGAGCAGTTCTTC. Translated, it gives CASRRTSGGYNEQFF. Full variable domain (remainder filled in from reference TRBV19 and TRBJ2-1): DGGITQSPKYLFRKEGQNVTLSCEQNLNHDAMYWYRQDPGQGLRLIYYSQIVNDFQKGDIAEGYSVSREKKESFPLTVTSAQKNPTAFYLCASRRTSGGYNEQFFGPGTRLTVL.

The chain has TRBV12-3 or TRBV12-4 and TRBJ2-7; no clear D. This CDR3 is 13 amino acids long. V was trimmed by 5 bases and J by 2 bases, leaving 10 bases between them. The CDR3 reads CASSVGITYEQYF. The CDR3 nucleotides read TGTGCCAGCAGTGTTGGGATAACCTACGAGCAGTACTTC.

V gene TRBV12-3 or TRBV12-4 combines with J gene TRBJ2-5; D call uncertain. This CDR3 spans 13 amino acids. Trimming left V 7 bases short and J 1 base short, with 10 bases between. CDR3 amino acids: CASMQTTQETQYF. The CDR3 nucleotides are TGTGCCAGCATGCAGACAACCCAAGAGACCCAGTACTTC.

J is TRBJ1-2 and V is TRBV21-1; TRBD1, as called in the table, went unchecked against the DNA. TRBV21-1 is noted as a pseudogene. The CDR3 loop spans 20 amino acids. The chain's CDR3 is CASSKGVLGDRGPQNYGYTF. For the CDR3, the DNA is TGTGCCAGCAGCAAAGGAGTTTTGGGGGACAGGGGGCCCCAAAACTATGGCTACACCTTC.

V and J are TRBV4-1 and TRBJ2-1; unclear D gene. Trimming shortened V by 0 bases and J by 3 bases, and 12 bases separated the two germline ends. The CDR3 extends over 16 amino acids. Germline V gives CDR1 MGHRA, CDR2 YSYEKL. In DNA form, the CDR3 reads TGCGCCAGCAGCCAAGAGACCGGATTAAGCTACAATGAGCAGTTCTTC. Translation: CASSQETGLSYNEQFF.

The chain has TRBV12-3 or TRBV12-4 and TRBJ1-2; D may be TRBD1 (6 bases). V lost 6 bases, J lost 2 bases, and 22 bases lay in between. The CDR3 spans 17 residues. CDR3 protein: CASSSRLTGWENYGYTF. The CDR3 bases are TGTGCCAGCAGCTCTAGGCTCACAGGGTGGGAAAACTATGGCTACACCTTC.

The table lists this clonotype with a few counts. The rearrangement uses TRBV5-6 and TRBJ2-7, with D hard to call. The V end was cut by 1 base, the J end by 4 bases, with 15 bases between. The V gene's germline CDR1 is SGHDT and CDR2 YYEEEE. The CDR3 is 15 amino acids. CDR3 in amino acids: CASSLFPAAGYEQYF. The DNA of the CDR3 is TGTGCCAGCAGCTTGTTCCCGGCCGCCGGATACGAGCAGTACTTC.

V usage is TRBV5-1 and J usage is TRBJ2-7, with a tentative D call TRBD1 (5 bases). Germline-derived CDR1 and CDR2 are SGHRS and YFSETQ. The CDR3 is 16 amino acids. The V and J ends lost 0 bases and 2 bases respectively, with 15 bases between them. CDR3 residues: CASSLGQGLPTYEQYF. The CDR3 nucleotides are TGCGCCAGCAGCTTGGGCCAGGGCCTTCCTACCTACGAGCAGTACTTC.